The clone carrying this T cell receptor beta chain has a count of ten or more. This CDR3 contains 14 residues. Germline V lookup: CDR1 KGHSH, CDR2 LQKENI. V lost 8 bases, J lost 6 bases, and 6 bases stayed unmatched. These data are taken from a study of T cells in Graves' hyperthyroidism and ophthalmopathy. Amplified TCR beta CDR3 regions derived from RNA transcripts. TCR CDR3 regions were first amplified by RT-PCR with HTBI primers. Each CDR3 protein is one row after TCRdb ran MiXCR on the multiplex PCR reads. The top ten clones hold 16% of a sample with about 720,000 distinct CDR3 sequences, roughly 20% of them seen once.

The TCR was taken from a woman aged 45-65 years with Graves' hyperthyroidism that later progressed to Graves' ophthalmopathy. Specimen: blood. The chain links TRBV18 to TRBJ2-2, with TRBD1 matching 10 bases. CDR3 sequence: CASRQGAYAGELFF. CDR3 in DNA: TGTGCCAGCAGACAGGGGGCGTATGCCGGGGAGCTGTTTTTT. The full variable domain, completed using reference TRBV18 and TRBJ2-2, is NAGVMQNPRHLVRRRGQEARLRCSPMKGHSHVYWYRQLPEEGLKFMVYLQKENIIDESGMPKERFSAEFPKEGPSILRIQQVVRGDSAAYFCASRQGAYAGELFFGEGSRLTVL.